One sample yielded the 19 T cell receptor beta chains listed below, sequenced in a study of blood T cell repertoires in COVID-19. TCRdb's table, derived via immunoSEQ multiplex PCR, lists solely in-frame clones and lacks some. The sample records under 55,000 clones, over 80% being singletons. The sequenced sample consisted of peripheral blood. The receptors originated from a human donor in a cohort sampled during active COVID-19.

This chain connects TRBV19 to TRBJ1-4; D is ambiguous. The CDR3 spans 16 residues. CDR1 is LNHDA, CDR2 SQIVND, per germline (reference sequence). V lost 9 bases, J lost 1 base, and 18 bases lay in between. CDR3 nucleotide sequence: TGTGCCAGCGGGATGACGGGGATAGGAACTAATGAAAAACTGTTTTTT. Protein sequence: CASGMTGIGTNEKLFF.

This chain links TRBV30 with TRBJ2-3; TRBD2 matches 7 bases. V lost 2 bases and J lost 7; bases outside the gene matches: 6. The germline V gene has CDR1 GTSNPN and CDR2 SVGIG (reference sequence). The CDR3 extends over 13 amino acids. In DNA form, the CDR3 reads TGTGCCTGGAGTACGGGGAGGGGAAATACGCAGTATTTT. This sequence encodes CAWSTGRGNTQYF.

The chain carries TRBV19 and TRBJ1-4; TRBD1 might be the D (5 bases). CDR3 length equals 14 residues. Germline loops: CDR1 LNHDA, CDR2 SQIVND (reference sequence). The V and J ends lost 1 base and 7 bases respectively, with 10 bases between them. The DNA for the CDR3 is TGTGCCAGTAGTATAGGGGCAGGGCGTGAAAAACTGTTTTTT. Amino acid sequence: CASSIGAGREKLFF.

The CDR3, as DNA: TGCGCCAGCAGCCAAGGACTAGCGGGGACATTCGAGCAGTACTTC. Its protein product is CASSQGLAGTFEQYF. The rearrangement uses TRBV4-3 and TRBJ2-7; TRBD2 agrees at 11 bases. From germline, CDR1 is LGHNA and CDR2 YSLEER. V shed 1 base and J 6 bases; nucleotides not matched to a gene: 5. CDR3 length: 15 residues.

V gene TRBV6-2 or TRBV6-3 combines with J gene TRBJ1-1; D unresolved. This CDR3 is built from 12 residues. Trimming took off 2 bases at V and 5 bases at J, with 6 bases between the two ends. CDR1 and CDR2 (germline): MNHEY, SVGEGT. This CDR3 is CASSYAGTEAFF. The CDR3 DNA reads TGTGCCAGCAGTTACGCGGGGACTGAAGCTTTCTTT.

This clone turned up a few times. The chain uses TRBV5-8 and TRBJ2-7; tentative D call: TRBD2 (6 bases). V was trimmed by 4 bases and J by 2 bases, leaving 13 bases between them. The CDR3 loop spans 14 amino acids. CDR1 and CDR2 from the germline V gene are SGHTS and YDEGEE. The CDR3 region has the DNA TGTGCCAGCAGCACCAAGGGGAGGACCTACGAGCAGTACTTC. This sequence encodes CASSTKGRTYEQYF.

In nucleotides, the CDR3 is TGTGCCAGCAGCTCACAGGGTCTGAAGGGAAACACCATATATTTT. Its protein product is CASSSQGLKGNTIYF. The gene calls are TRBV4-2 and TRBJ1-3; tentatively, D is TRBD1 (6 bases). The CDR3 extends over 15 amino acids. CDR1 and CDR2 (germline): LGHNA, YNFKEQ. Trimming stripped 5 bases from V and 4 bases from J, with 15 bases between.

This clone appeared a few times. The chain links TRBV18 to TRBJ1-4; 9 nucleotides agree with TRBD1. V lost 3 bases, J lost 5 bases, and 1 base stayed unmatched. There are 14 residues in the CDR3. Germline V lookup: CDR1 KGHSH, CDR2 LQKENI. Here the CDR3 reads CASSPGQGNEKLFF. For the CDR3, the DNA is TGTGCCAGCTCACCCGGACAGGGGAATGAAAAACTGTTTTTT.

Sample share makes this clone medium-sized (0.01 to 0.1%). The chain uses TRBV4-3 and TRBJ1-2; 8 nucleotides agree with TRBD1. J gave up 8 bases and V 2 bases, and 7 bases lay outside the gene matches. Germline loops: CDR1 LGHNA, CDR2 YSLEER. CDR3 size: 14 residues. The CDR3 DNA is TGCGCCAGCAGCCAACCTTGGACAGGGATCGGCTACACCTTC. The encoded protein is CASSQPWTGIGYTF.

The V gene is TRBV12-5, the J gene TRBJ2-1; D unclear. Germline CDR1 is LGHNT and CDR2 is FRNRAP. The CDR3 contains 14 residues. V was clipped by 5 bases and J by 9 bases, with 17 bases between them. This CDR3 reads CASGPPFRTGEQFF. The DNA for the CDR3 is TGTGCTAGTGGTCCGCCCTTCCGCACCGGTGAGCAGTTCTTC.

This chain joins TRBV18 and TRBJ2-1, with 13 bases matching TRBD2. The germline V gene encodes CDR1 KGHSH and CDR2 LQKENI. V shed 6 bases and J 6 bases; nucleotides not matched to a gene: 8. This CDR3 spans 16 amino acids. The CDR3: CASSQRTSGGGNEQFF. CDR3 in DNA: TGTGCCAGCTCCCAGAGGACTAGCGGGGGAGGCAATGAGCAGTTCTTC.

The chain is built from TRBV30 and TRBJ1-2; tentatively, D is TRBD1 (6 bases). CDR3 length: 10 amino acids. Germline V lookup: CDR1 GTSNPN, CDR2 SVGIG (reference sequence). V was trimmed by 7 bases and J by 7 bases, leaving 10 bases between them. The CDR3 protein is CALGGAGYTF. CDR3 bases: TGTGCCTTGGGGGGGGCTGGCTACACCTTC.

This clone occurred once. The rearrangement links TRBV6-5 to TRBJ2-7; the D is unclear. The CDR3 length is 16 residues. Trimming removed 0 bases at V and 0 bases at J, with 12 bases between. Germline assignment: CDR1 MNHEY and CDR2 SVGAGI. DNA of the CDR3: TGTGCCAGCAGTTACTCACTTCGGAGCAGCTCCTACGAGCAGTACTTC. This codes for CASSYSLRSSSYEQYF.

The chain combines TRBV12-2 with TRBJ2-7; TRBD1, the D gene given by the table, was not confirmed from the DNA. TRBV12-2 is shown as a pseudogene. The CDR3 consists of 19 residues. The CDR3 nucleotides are TGTGCAAGTCGCTTAGACGACAGGGGCCTACATAACATCTACTACGAGCAGTACTTC. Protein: CASRLDDRGLHNIYYEQYF.

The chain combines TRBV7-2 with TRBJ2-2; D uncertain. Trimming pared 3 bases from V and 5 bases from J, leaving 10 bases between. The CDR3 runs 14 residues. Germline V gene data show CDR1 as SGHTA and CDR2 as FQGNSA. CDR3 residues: CASSLGQPTGELFF. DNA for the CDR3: TGTGCCAGCAGCTTGGGCCAGCCGACCGGGGAGCTGTTTTTT.

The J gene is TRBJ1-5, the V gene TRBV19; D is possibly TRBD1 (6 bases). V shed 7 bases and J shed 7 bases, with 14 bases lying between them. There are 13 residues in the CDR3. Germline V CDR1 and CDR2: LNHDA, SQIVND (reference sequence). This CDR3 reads CASTYRVGQPQHF. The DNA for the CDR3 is TGTGCCAGTACTTACAGGGTCGGACAGCCCCAGCATTTT.

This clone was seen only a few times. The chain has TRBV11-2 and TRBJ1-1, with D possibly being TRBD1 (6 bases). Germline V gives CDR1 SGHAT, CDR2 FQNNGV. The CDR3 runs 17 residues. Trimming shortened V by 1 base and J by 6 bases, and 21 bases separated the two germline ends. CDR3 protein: CASSLGEPGARWSEAFF. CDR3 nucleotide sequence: TGTGCCAGCAGCTTAGGGGAGCCAGGGGCGCGTTGGTCTGAAGCTTTCTTT.

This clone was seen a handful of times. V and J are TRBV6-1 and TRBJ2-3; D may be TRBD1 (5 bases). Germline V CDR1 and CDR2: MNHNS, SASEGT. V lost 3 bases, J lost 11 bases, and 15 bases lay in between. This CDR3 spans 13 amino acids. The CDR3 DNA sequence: TGTGCCAGCAGTGAGAAGCCCAGGGCACGGCAGTATTTT. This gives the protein CASSEKPRARQYF.

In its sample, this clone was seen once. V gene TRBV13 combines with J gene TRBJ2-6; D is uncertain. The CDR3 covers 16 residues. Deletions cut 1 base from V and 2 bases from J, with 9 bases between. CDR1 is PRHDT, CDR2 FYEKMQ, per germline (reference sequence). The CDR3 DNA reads TGTGCCAGCAGCTTAGCGGTACTCCCTGGGGCCAACGTCCTGACTTTC. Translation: CASSLAVLPGANVLTF.